The present entry profiles one TCR beta chain with its context. The antigen is not known. This entry comes from a study of OX40 agonist ivuxolimab in advanced cancers. As for the study in general: People in dose escalation had one of these cancers: hepatocellular carcinoma, melanoma, renal cell or head and neck cancer. Notes on the study in general: Clonal expansion by week 6 occurred in CD4+ and CD8+ blood T cells (at 0.1 to 3.0 mg/kg). Patients with a partial response at 0.1-3.0 mg/kg had among the lowest clonal expansion. Determination of antigen specificity was not performed for the expanded peripheral T cells.

The method was immunoSEQ multiplex PCR; TCRdb's version includes in-frame clones alone and lacks a portion of them. The repertoire holds 30,000 to 40,000 clones, with under 85% as singletons. This CDR3 has 14 amino acids. V dropped 3 bases and J dropped 8 bases, with 15 bases sitting between them. From germline, CDR1 is SGDLS and CDR2 YYNGEE. The TCR originated in an adult with an advanced solid tumor such as melanoma, head and neck, liver or kidney cancer. This chain links TRBV9 with TRBJ2-4; no definite D call. Sequenced material: CD4+ or CD8+ T cells sorted from blood, taken in a trial of the OX40 agonist ivuxolimab. The CDR3: CASSAQWKAHIQYF. CDR3 coding DNA: TGTGCCAGCAGCGCCCAATGGAAGGCCCACATTCAGTACTTC.